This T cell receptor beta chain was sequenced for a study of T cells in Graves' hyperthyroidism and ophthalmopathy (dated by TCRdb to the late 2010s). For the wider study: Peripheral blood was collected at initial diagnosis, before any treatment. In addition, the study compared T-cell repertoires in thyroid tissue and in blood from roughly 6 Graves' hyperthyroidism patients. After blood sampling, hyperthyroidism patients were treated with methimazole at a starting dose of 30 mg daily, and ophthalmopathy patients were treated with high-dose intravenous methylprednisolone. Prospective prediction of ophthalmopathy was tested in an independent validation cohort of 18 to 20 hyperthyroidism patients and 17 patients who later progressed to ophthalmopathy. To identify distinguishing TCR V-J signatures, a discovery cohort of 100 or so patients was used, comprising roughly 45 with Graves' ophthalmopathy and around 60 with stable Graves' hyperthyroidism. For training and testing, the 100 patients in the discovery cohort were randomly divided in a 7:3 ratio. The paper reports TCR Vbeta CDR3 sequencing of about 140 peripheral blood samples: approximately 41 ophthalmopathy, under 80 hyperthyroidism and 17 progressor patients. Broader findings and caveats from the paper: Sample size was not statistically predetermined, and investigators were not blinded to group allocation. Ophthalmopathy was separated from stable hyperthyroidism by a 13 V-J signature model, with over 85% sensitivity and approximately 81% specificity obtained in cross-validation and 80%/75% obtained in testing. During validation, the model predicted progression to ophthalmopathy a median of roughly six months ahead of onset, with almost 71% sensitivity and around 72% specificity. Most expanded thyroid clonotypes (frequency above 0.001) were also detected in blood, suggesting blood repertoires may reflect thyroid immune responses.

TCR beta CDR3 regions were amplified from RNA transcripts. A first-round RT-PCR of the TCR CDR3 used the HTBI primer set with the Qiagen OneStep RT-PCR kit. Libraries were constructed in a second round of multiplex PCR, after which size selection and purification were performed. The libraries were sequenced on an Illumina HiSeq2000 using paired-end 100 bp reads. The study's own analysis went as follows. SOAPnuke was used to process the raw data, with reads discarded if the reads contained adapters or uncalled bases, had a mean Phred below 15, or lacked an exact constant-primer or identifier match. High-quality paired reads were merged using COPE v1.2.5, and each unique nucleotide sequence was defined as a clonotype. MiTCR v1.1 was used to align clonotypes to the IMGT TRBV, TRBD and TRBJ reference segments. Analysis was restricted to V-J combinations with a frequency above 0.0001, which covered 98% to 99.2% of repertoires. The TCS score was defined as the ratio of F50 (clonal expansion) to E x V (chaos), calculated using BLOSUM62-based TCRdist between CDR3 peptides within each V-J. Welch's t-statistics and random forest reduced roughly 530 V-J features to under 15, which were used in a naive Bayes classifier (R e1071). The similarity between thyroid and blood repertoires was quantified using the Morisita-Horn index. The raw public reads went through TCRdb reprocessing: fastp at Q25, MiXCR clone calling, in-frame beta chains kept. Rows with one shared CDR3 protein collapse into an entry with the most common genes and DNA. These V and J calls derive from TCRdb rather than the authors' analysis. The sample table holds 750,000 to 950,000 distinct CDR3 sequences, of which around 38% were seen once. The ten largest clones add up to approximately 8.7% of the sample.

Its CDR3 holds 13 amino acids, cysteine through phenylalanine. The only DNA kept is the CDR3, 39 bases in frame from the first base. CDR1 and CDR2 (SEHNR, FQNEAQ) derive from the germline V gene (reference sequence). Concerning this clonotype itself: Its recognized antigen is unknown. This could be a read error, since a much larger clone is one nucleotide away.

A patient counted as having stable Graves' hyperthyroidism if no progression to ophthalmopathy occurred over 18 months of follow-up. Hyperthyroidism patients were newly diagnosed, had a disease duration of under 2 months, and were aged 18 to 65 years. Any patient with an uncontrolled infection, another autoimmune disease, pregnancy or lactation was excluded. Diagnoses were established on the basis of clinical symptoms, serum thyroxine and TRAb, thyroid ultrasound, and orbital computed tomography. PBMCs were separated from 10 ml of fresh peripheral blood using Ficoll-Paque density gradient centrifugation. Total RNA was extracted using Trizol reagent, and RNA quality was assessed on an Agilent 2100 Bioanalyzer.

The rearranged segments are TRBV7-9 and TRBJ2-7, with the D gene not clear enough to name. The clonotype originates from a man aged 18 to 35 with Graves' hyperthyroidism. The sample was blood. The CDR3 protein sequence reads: CASSPDASYEQHF. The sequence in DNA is TGTGCCAGCAGCCCGGACGCCTCCTACGAGCAGCACTTC.